The clone carrying this T cell receptor beta chain was detected once. Germline CDR1 reads LGHNA; CDR2 reads YNFKEQ. The CDR3 spans 14 residues. V was pared by 0 bases and J by 6 bases, with 11 bases between. Produced via immunoSEQ multiplex PCR; TCRdb's table is partial and in-frame only. The sample lists millions of clones; approximately 93% were seen once. The data were taken from a study of shared clonotypes between healthy human individuals. V gene TRBV4-2 combines with J gene TRBJ2-5, with D perhaps matching TRBD2 (6 bases). The source material was naive CD4+ T cells from PBMCs. As to subset: CD45RA+ positively selected. This sequence was found in a young man in good health. Some clones in this sample may be carry-over from other donors' samples. The CDR3 coding sequence is TGTGCCAGCAGCCAAGATGGGGGAGGCAAGACCCAGTACTTC. Protein product: CASSQDGGGKTQYF.